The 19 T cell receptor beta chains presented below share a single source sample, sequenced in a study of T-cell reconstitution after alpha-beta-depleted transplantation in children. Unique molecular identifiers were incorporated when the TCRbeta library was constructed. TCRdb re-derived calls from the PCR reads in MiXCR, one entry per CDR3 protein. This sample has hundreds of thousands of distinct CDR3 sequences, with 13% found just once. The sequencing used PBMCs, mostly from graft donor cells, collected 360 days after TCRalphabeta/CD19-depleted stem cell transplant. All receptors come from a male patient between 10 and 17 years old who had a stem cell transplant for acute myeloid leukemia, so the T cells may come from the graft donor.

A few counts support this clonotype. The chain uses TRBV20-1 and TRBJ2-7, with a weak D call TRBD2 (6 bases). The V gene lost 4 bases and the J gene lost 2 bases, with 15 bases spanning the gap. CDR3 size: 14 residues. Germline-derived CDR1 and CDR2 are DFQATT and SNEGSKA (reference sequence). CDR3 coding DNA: TGCAGTGCTATGAGGGAGCGGGCCCCCTACGAGCAGTACTTC. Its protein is CSAMRERAPYEQYF.

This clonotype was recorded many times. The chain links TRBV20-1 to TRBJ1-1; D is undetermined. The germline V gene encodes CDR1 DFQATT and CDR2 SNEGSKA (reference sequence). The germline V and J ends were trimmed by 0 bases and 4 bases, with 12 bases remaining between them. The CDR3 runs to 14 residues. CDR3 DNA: TGCAGTGCTAGAGACCCGGCAGGAGGCACTGAAGCTTTCTTT. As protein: CSARDPAGGTEAFF.

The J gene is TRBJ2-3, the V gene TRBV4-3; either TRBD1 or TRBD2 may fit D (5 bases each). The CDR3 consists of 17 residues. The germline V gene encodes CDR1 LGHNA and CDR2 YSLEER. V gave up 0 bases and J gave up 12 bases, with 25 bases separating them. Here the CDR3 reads CASSQDIRTGRVGPQYF. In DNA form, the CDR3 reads TGCGCCAGCAGCCAAGACATAAGAACTGGGCGGGTGGGACCACAGTATTTT.

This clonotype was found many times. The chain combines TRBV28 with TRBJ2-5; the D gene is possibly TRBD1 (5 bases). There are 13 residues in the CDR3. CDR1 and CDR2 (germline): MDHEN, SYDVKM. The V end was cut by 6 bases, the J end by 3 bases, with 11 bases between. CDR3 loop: CASSQGAKETQYF. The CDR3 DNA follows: TGTGCCAGCAGCCAAGGGGCGAAAGAGACCCAGTACTTC.

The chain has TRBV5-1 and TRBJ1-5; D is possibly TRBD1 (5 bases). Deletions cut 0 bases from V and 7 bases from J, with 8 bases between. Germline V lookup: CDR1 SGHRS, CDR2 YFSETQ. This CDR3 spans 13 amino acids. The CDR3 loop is CASSLGGEQPQHF. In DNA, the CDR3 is TGCGCCAGCAGCTTGGGAGGGGAACAGCCCCAGCATTTT.

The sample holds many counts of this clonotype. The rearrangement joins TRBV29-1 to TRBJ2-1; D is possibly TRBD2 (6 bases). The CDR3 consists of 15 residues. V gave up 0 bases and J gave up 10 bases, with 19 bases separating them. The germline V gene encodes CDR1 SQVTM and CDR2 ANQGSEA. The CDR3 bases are TGCAGCGTTGAAGAGGGGGAGACTAGGGCGAACGAGCAGTTCTTC. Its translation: CSVEEGETRANEQFF.

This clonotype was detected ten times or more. This chain's CDR3 is CASSLDGLAVTYEQYF. The CDR3, as DNA: TGTGCCAGCAGCTTGGACGGACTAGCGGTAACCTACGAGCAGTACTTC. The gene calls are TRBV7-8 and TRBJ2-7; 10 bases are shared with TRBD2. Looked up from germline, CDR1 is SGHVS and CDR2 is FQNEAQ. CDR3 size: 16 residues. V lost 3 bases and J lost 2; bases outside the gene matches: 7. The whole variable domain, filled in from reference TRBV7-8 and TRBJ2-7, reads GAGVSQSPRYKVAKRGQDVALRCDPISGHVSLFWYQQALGQGPEFLTYFQNEAQLDKSGLPSDRFFAERPEGSVSTLKIQRTQQEDSAVYLCASSLDGLAVTYEQYFGPGTRLTVT.

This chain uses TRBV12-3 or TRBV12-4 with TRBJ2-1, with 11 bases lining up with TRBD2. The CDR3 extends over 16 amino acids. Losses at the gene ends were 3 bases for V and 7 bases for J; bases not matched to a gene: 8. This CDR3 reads CASSFVGSGRGNEQFF. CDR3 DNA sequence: TGTGCCAGCAGTTTTGTTGGTAGCGGGAGGGGTAATGAGCAGTTCTTC.

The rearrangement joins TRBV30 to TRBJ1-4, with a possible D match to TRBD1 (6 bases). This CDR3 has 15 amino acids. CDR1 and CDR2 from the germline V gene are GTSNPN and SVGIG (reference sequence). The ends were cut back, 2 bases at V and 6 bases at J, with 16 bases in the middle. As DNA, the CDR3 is TGTGCCTGGAGTCTTGGGGGGCACGGTGATGAAAAACTGTTTTTT. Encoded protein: CAWSLGGHGDEKLFF.

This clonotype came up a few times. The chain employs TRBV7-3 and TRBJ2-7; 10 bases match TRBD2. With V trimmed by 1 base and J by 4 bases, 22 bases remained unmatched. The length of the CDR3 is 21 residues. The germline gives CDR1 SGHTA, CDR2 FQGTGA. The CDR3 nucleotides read TGTGCCAGCAGCTTAAAGGTTCAGGGTACTAGCGGGGCCGCCACATCTTACGAGCAGTACTTC. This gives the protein CASSLKVQGTSGAATSYEQYF.

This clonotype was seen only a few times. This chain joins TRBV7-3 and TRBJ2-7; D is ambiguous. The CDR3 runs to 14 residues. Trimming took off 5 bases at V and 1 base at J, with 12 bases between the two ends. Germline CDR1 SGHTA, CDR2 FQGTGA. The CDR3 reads CASSRGPRSYEQYF. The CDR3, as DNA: TGTGCCAGCAGCCGTGGGCCCAGGTCCTACGAGCAGTACTTC.

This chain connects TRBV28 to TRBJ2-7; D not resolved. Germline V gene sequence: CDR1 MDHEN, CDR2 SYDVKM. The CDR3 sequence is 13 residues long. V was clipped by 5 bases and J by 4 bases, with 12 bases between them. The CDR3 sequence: CASSPPSAYEQYF. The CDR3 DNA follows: TGTGCCAGCAGTCCCCCATCAGCATACGAGCAGTACTTC.

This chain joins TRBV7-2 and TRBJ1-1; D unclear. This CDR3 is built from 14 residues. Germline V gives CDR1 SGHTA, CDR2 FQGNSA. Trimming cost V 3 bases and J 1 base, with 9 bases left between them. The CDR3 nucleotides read TGTGCCAGCAGCTTCAGCAGGAGGAACACTGAAGCTTTCTTT. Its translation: CASSFSRRNTEAFF.

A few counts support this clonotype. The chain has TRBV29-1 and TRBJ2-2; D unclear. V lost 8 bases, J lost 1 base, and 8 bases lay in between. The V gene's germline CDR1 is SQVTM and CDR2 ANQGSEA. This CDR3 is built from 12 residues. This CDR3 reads CSLRLNTGELFF. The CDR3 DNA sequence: TGCAGCCTTCGACTGAACACCGGGGAGCTGTTTTTT.

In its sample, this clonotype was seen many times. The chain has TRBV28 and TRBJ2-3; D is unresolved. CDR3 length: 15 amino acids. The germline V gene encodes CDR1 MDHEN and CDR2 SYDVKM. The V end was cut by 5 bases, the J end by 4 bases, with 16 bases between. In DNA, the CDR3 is TGTGCCAGCAGTAAAACCCAGGTTTACCCAGATACGCAGTATTTT. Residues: CASSKTQVYPDTQYF.

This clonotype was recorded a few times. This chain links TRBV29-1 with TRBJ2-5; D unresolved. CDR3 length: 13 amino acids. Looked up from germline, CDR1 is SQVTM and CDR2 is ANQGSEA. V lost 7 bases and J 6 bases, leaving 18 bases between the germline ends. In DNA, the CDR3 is TGCAGCGCTCCGGGCGCGGTAGGTCAGACCCAGTACTTC. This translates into CSAPGAVGQTQYF.

This CDR3 is CATERTSGLYNEQFF. DNA of the CDR3: TGTGCCACCGAACGGACTAGCGGGTTGTACAATGAGCAGTTCTTC. This chain uses TRBV10-3 with TRBJ2-1; TRBD2 agrees at 11 bases. Trimming took 10 bases from V and 4 from J; bases not matched to a gene: 9. Germline-derived CDR1 and CDR2 are ENHRY and SYGVKD. This CDR3 comprises 15 residues.

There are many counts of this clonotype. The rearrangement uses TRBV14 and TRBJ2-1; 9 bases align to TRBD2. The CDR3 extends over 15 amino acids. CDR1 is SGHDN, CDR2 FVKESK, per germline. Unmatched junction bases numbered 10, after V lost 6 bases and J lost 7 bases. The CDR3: CASRLAGATLNEQFF. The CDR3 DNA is TGTGCCAGCAGATTAGCGGGAGCTACCCTTAATGAGCAGTTCTTC.

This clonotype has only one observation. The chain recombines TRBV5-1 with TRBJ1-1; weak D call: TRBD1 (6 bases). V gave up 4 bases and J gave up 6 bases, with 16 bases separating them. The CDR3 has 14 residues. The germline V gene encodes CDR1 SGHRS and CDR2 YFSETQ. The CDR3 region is CASSPNEQGPEAFF. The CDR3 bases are TGCGCCAGCAGCCCGAACGAACAGGGCCCTGAAGCTTTCTTT.